One and the same sample provided the 12 T cell receptor beta chains below, sequenced in a study of blood T cell repertoires in COVID-19. Some clones are missing from TCRdb's copy, which holds only in-frame ones; the method was immunoSEQ multiplex PCR. There are tens of thousands of clones in the sample; more than 60% occur only once, and roughly 18% lies in the top ten. The sample taken for sequencing was peripheral blood. These receptors all stem from a woman between 50 and 59 years old with active or convalescent COVID-19.

This sequence joins TRBV7-8 and TRBJ1-2; D gene uncertain. The CDR3 consists of 13 residues. Germline loops: CDR1 SGHVS, CDR2 FQNEAQ. V lost 1 base and J lost 4, with 7 bases in between. The CDR3 coding sequence is TGTGCCAGCAGCTTAGTCCCAGTCTATGGCTACACCTTC. Encoded protein: CASSLVPVYGYTF.

The chain combines TRBV5-4 with TRBJ1-6, with no clear D. Trimming pared 0 bases from V and 10 bases from J, leaving 17 bases between. CDR1 and CDR2 from the germline V gene are SGHNT and YYREEE (reference sequence). This CDR3 region has 16 residues. As DNA, the CDR3 is TGTGCCAGCAGCTTGGGCGGGGAAGGGATCAAGTCACCCCTCCACTTT. The encoded protein is CASSLGGEGIKSPLHF.

The chain has TRBV4-2 and TRBJ1-2; D might be TRBD1 (5 bases). The CDR3 is made up of 14 amino acids. The germline V gene encodes CDR1 LGHNA and CDR2 YNFKEQ. V was cut by 2 bases and J by 8 bases, with 15 bases left in between. CDR3 in DNA: TGTGCCAGCAGCCAATTTGCGGGGGGTGGCGGCTACACCTTC. It translates to CASSQFAGGGGYTF.

This clone has more than one count but fewer than ten. CDR3: CSVRPTRDPAYEQYF. The CDR3 region has the DNA TGCAGCGTTCGCCCAACCAGGGATCCCGCCTACGAGCAGTACTTC. This chain links TRBV29-1 with TRBJ2-7; D is possibly TRBD1 (5 bases). This CDR3 comprises 15 residues. Germline assignment: CDR1 SQVTM and CDR2 ANQGSEA. Trimming shortened V by 5 bases and J by 2 bases, and 19 bases separated the two germline ends.

J is TRBJ2-1 and V is TRBV30; 16 nucleotides align to TRBD2. The germline gives CDR1 GTSNPN, CDR2 SVGIG (reference sequence). V shed 8 bases and J 9 bases; nucleotides not matched to a gene: 10. The CDR3 has 15 residues. DNA of the CDR3: TGTGCCAGAGGGGGACTAGCGGGAGGGAGGTTTGAGCAGTTCTTC. Translation: CARGGLAGGRFEQFF.

This chain connects TRBV4-2 to TRBJ1-1, with D possibly being TRBD1 (6 bases). The CDR3 totals 13 residues. Germline loops: CDR1 LGHNA, CDR2 YNFKEQ. Trimming took off 1 base at V and 7 bases at J, with 10 bases between the two ends. Here the CDR3 reads CASSQGTVVEAFF. CDR3 DNA sequence: TGTGCCAGCAGCCAAGGGACAGTGGTTGAAGCTTTCTTT.

This clone was counted once. Different DNA sequences within this sample yield the same CDR3. The chain is built from TRBV27 and TRBJ2-5, with D possibly being TRBD2 (5 bases). In germline, CDR1 is MNHEY, CDR2 SMNVEV (reference sequence). This CDR3 comprises 12 residues. Trimming pared 3 bases from V and 5 bases from J, leaving 7 bases between. The CDR3 spells CASSFPGETQYF. CDR3 coding DNA: TGTGCCAGCAGTTTCCCGGGGGAGACCCAGTACTTC.

The chain has TRBV14 and TRBJ2-1; 8 bases map to TRBD1. CDR3 size: 16 residues. V lost 5 bases to trimming and J lost 1 base; unmatched junction nucleotides: 7. The germline V gene encodes CDR1 SGHDN and CDR2 FVKESK. The CDR3, as DNA: TGTGCCAGCAGCAGACCGGGACAGGAATCCTACAATGAGCAGTTCTTC. It codes for CASSRPGQESYNEQFF.

This rearrangement joins TRBV21-1 to TRBJ1-2; TRBD1, the D gene given by the table, was not confirmed from the DNA. TRBV21-1 is labeled a pseudogene. The CDR3 spans 17 residues. The CDR3 loop is CASTQPGRALSVGGYTF. Written as DNA, the CDR3 is TGTGCCAGCACCCAGCCGGGCAGGGCGTTGAGTGTGGGGGGCTACACCTTC.

The V gene is TRBV9, the J gene TRBJ2-1; TRBD2 matches 10 bases. The V gene's germline CDR1 is SGDLS and CDR2 YYNGEE. Trimming cost V 5 bases and J 4 bases; bases outside gene matches: 6. The CDR3 has 15 residues. The CDR3 nucleotides read TGTGCCAGCAGGCCCGGACTAGCGGAGTACAATGAGCAGTTCTTC. Residues: CASRPGLAEYNEQFF.

The rearrangement joins TRBV30 to TRBJ2-3; TRBD2 agrees at 9 bases. Trimming at V came to 4 bases and at J to 4 bases, leaving 9 bases not matched to a gene. Germline CDR1 and CDR2: GTSNPN and SVGIG (reference sequence). The CDR3 has 15 residues. The CDR3 is CAWTRQAGGADTQYF. CDR3 DNA sequence: TGTGCCTGGACCCGCCAAGCGGGAGGCGCAGATACGCAGTATTTT. The full variable domain, in which reference TRBV30 and TRBJ2-3 provide the parts outside the CDR3, is SQTIHQWPATLVQPVGSPLSLECTVEGTSNPNLYWYRQAAGRGLQLLFYSVGIGQISSEVPQNLSASRPQDRQFILSSKKLLLSDSGFYLCAWTRQAGGADTQYFGPGTRLTVL.

The CDR3 loop reads CAIEPPSGRANGNEQFF. Here the CDR3 DNA reads TGTGCCATCGAGCCTCCTAGCGGGAGGGCTAACGGAAATGAGCAGTTCTTC. V gene TRBV21-1 combines with J gene TRBJ2-1; the table's D call, TRBD2, has no DNA check behind it. TRBV21-1 is noted as a pseudogene. CDR3 length equals 17 residues.